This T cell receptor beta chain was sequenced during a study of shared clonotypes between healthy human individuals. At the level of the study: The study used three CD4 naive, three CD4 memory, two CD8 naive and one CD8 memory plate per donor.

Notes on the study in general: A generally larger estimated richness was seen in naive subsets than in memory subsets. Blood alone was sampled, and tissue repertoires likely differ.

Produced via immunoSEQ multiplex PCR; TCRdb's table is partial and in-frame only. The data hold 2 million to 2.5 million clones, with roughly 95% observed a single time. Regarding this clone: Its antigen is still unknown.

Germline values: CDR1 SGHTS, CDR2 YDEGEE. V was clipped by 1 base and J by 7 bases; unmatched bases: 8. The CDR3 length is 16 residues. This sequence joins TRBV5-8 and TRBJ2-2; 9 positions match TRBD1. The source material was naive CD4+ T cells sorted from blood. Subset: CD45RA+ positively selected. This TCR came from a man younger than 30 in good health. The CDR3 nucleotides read TGTGCCAGCAGCTTGAGCCCAGGACAGGGGAACGGGGAGCTGTTTTTT. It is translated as CASSLSPGQGNGELFF.